The 22 T cell receptor beta chains presented below share a single source sample, sequenced in a study of lung T cells in sarcoidosis with Löfgren's syndrome. TCRdb re-analysed the reads in MiXCR, keeping a single row per CDR3 protein. The sample shows under 25,000 distinct CDR3 sequences, roughly 21% of them seen only once. Sequenced input: CD4+ T cells from bronchoalveolar lavage. The receptors shown here come from a human donor with sarcoidosis (Löfgren's syndrome or another form), or a control subject (not recorded which).

A few counts support this clonotype. A much larger clone sits a single nucleotide away, making a read error possible. This chain uses TRBV6-5 with TRBJ2-7, with D possibly matching TRBD1 (6 bases). From germline, CDR1 is MNHEY and CDR2 SVGAGI. The CDR3 totals 17 residues. The CDR3 sequence is CASSHSIGTGNFYEQYF. For the CDR3, the DNA is TGTGCCAGCAGTCACTCGATTGGCACAGGGAATTTCTACGAGCAGTACTTC.

To note about this clonotype: The junction departs from germline at one end; a sequencing error may be responsible. This rearrangement joins TRBV5-4 to TRBJ2-3; D possibly corresponds to TRBD2 (5 bases). This CDR3 contains 13 residues. CDR1 SGHNT and CDR2 YYREEE come from the germline V gene (reference sequence). The CDR3 loop reads CARSSREGDTQYF. CDR3 coding DNA: TGTGCCAGGAGCTCGAGGGAAGGGGATACGCAGTATTTT.

This clonotype showed up many times. V usage is TRBV2 and J usage is TRBJ1-1, with TRBD1 matching over 10 bases. Germline V gives CDR1 SNHLY, CDR2 FYNNEI. V shed 5 bases and J 5 bases; nucleotides not matched to a gene: 2. The length of the CDR3 is 13 residues. The CDR3 sequence: CASSWDRGTEAFF. CDR3 bases: TGTGCCAGCAGTTGGGACAGGGGTACTGAAGCTTTCTTT.

With regard to this clonotype: A much larger clonotype is one base distant, so this may be a read error. This sequence joins TRBV28 and TRBJ1-5; D not certain. CDR1 MDHEN and CDR2 SYDVKM come from the germline V gene. The germline V and J ends were trimmed by 11 bases and 0 bases, with 20 bases remaining between them. The CDR3 is made up of 16 amino acids. The CDR3 coding sequence is TGTGCCGGCGCAAGGGTCGGCGGTAATAGCAATCAGCCCCAGCATTTT. Protein product: CAGARVGGNSNQPQHF.

This clonotype occurred a few times. No conserved phenylalanine or tryptophan is present at the end of the CDR3, so a read error is the likely explanation. The V gene is TRBV19, the J gene TRBJ1-1, with D possibly TRBD1 on 5 matching bases. With 4 bases removed from V and 11 bases from J, the gap between germline ends came to 17 bases. Germline V gene data show CDR1 as LNHDA and CDR2 as SQIVND (reference sequence). The CDR3 runs 13 residues. CDR3 sequence: CASSTFPTVGAFL. In nucleotides, the CDR3 is TGTGCCAGTAGTACGTTCCCGACAGTGGGGGCTTTCCTT.

This clonotype was counted many times. The J gene is TRBJ1-5, the V gene TRBV20-1; 10 bases are a match to TRBD1. Trimming at V came to 4 bases and at J to 2 bases, leaving 11 bases not matched to a gene. In germline, CDR1 is DFQATT, CDR2 SNEGSKA (reference sequence). This CDR3 has 17 amino acids. The CDR3 DNA reads as TGCAGTGCTACTACAGGGACAGGGGTCGCCGGCAATCAGCCCCAGCATTTT. This sequence encodes CSATTGTGVAGNQPQHF.

This clonotype is medium-sized within its sample. The chain carries TRBV6-1 and TRBJ1-1, with 8 bases lining up with TRBD1. This CDR3 region has 17 residues. Looked up from germline, CDR1 is MNHNS and CDR2 is SASEGT. The trim removed 5 bases at V and 5 bases at J, leaving 16 bases unmatched. The CDR3 nucleotides read TGTGCCAGCAGTCCTTGGGGCTTCGACAGGGGTAGTACTGAAGCTTTCTTT. Its protein is CASSPWGFDRGSTEAFF.

By proportion, this clonotype is medium-sized. CDR3 nucleotides: TGTGCCAGCAGCCCAGGGTCCAGGGGCCACACTGAAGCTTTCTTT. Its translation is CASSPGSRGHTEAFF. This chain joins TRBV6-1 and TRBJ1-1, with a tentative D call TRBD1 (6 bases). Looked up from germline, CDR1 is MNHNS and CDR2 is SASEGT. CDR3 length: 15 residues. Trimming pared 6 bases from V and 3 bases from J, leaving 17 bases between.

The V call is TRBV5-1, the J call TRBJ1-1; D unresolved. The CDR3 spans 17 residues. V lost 7 bases, J lost 3 bases, and 25 bases lay in between. Germline V gene data show CDR1 as SGHRS and CDR2 as YFSETQ. The chain's CDR3 is CASLLQPTAGMDTEAFF. DNA for the CDR3: TGCGCCAGCCTTCTCCAGCCTACGGCAGGCATGGACACTGAAGCTTTCTTT.

This clonotype was recorded many times. V gene TRBV20-1 combines with J gene TRBJ1-5; D remains unclear. This CDR3 comprises 15 residues. Trimming removed 3 bases from V and 0 bases from J, with 12 bases in between. The V gene's germline CDR1 is DFQATT and CDR2 SNEGSKA (reference sequence). CDR3 amino acids: CSASATAYSNQPQHF. CDR3 nucleotides: TGCAGTGCTAGCGCGACGGCTTATAGCAATCAGCCCCAGCATTTT.

This clonotype was seen ten or more times. The genes are TRBV7-2 and TRBJ2-3; 10 bases are a match to TRBD2. From germline, CDR1 is SGHTA and CDR2 FQGNSA. J gave up 2 bases and V 6 bases, and 8 bases lay outside the gene matches. The CDR3 spans 16 residues. The CDR3 DNA is TGTGCCAGCAGGACCGGGACTAGCGTGTACACAGATACGCAGTATTTT. Its translation is CASRTGTSVYTDTQYF.

This clonotype ranks as medium-sized (0.01 to 0.1%). V usage is TRBV20-1 and J usage is TRBJ2-5; the match to TRBD2 covers 9 bases. In germline, CDR1 is DFQATT, CDR2 SNEGSKA (reference sequence). This CDR3 spans 14 amino acids. V gave up 6 bases and J gave up 2 bases; unmatched junction bases: 7. The CDR3 DNA reads TGCAGTGCCCCATCGACTAGCGGTCAAGAGACCCAGTACTTC. The encoded protein is CSAPSTSGQETQYF.

This clonotype has a handful of counts. The V and J genes are TRBV5-1 and TRBJ2-2; no firm D call. The germline V gene encodes CDR1 SGHRS and CDR2 YFSETQ. With 3 bases removed from V and 8 bases from J, the gap between germline ends came to 14 bases. The CDR3 is made up of 14 amino acids. CDR3 nucleotide sequence: TGCGCCAGCAGCTCGTCAGGAGTTTTGGGGGAGCTGTTTTTT. Translating gives CASSSSGVLGELFF.

As concerns this clonotype: A read error is possible here, since a much larger clone lies one base away. J is TRBJ2-5 and V is TRBV7-2; D is unresolved. V gave up 4 bases and J gave up 5 bases, with 11 bases separating them. This CDR3 is built from 13 residues. Germline lookup yields CDR1 SGHTA and CDR2 FQGNSA. The CDR3 reads CASSSENGETQYF. DNA of the CDR3: TGTGCCAGCAGCTCCGAGAACGGGGAGACCCAGTACTTC. The full variable domain, in which reference TRBV7-2 and TRBJ2-5 provide the parts outside the CDR3, is GAGVSQSPSNKVTEKGKDVELRCDPISGHTALYWYRQSLGQGLEFLIYFQGNSAPDKSGLPSDRFSAERTGGSVSTLTIQRTQQEDSAVYLCASSSENGETQYFGPGTRLLVL.

This clonotype is judged medium-sized (0.01 to 0.1%). The chain has TRBV20-1 and TRBJ2-1; D possibly corresponds to TRBD2 (5 bases). V was cut by 0 bases and J by 11 bases, with 14 bases left in between. The CDR3 loop spans 13 amino acids. The germline V gene has CDR1 DFQATT and CDR2 SNEGSKA (reference sequence). The CDR3 nucleotides read TGCAGTGCTAGAGATCGGGTAGGACTTCAGCAGTTCTTC. Translating it yields CSARDRVGLQQFF.

This clonotype was seen ten or more times. The chain carries TRBV28 and TRBJ2-1; unclear D gene. From germline, CDR1 is MDHEN and CDR2 SYDVKM. Trimming took 2 bases from V and 2 from J, leaving 7 bases between them. This CDR3 comprises 14 residues. For the CDR3, the DNA is TGTGCCAGCAGTTTACGTACAGCCTACAATGAGCAGTTCTTC. It translates to CASSLRTAYNEQFF.

This clonotype was found many times. The chain joins TRBV7-2 to TRBJ2-1; possibly TRBD1 for D (5 bases). The V end lost 1 base, the J end lost 6 bases, and 16 bases lay between the germline ends. The CDR3 covers 16 residues. Per germline, CDR1 SGHTA and CDR2 FQGNSA. The CDR3, as DNA: TGTGCCAGCAGCTTAGGGGGCTCCAACGCCATCAATGAGCAGTTCTTC. Translated: CASSLGGSNAINEQFF.

Many counts were recorded for this clonotype. This sequence joins TRBV28 and TRBJ2-5; 7 positions agree with TRBD1. This CDR3 is 15 amino acids long. V lost 1 base, J lost 3 bases, and 5 bases stayed unmatched. The germline gives CDR1 MDHEN, CDR2 SYDVKM. The chain's CDR3 is CASSLFGQGEETQYF. Here the CDR3 DNA reads TGTGCCAGCAGTTTATTTGGCCAGGGGGAAGAGACCCAGTACTTC.

This clonotype was counted a few times. The CDR3 loop is CAIRDRAEAFF. The CDR3 DNA reads as TGTGCCATCAGAGACAGGGCTGAAGCTTTCTTT. The chain joins TRBV10-3 to TRBJ1-1, with 7 bases matching TRBD1. Germline CDR1 reads ENHRY; CDR2 reads SYGVKD. V gave up 6 bases and J gave up 6 bases; unmatched junction bases: 1. The CDR3 contains 11 residues.

This clonotype was seen repeatedly, ten times or more. The chain is built from TRBV20-1 and TRBJ2-4, with D tentatively TRBD2 (6 bases). Germline CDR1 reads DFQATT; CDR2 reads SNEGSKA (reference sequence). The CDR3 consists of 12 residues. Trimming took off 5 bases at V and 9 bases at J, with 14 bases between the two ends. CDR3 DNA: TGCAGTGCTTCCCCAGGGAGGATCATTCAGTACTTC. Translation gives CSASPGRIIQYF.

This clonotype was seen at least ten times. This chain joins TRBV7-2 and TRBJ2-3; D remains unclear. The CDR3 has 13 amino acids. Deletions cut 1 base from V and 4 bases from J, with 6 bases between. Per germline, CDR1 SGHTA and CDR2 FQGNSA. CDR3 DNA: TGTGCCAGCAGCTTAGATTCGCCAGATACGCAGTATTTT. It specifies CASSLDSPDTQYF.

This clonotype was seen more than once but under ten times. The CDR3 does not close with the conserved phenylalanine or tryptophan, likely indicating a read error. This chain links TRBV10-3 with TRBJ2-1; 12 bases match TRBD2. V trimming: 4 bases; J trimming: 5 bases; junction bases outside the gene matches: 6. Germline CDR1 ENHRY, CDR2 SYGVKD. The CDR3 spans 16 residues. The CDR3 protein is CAISGTSGRRDNEQFL. CDR3 nucleotides: TGTGCCATCAGTGGAACTAGCGGGAGGAGGGACAATGAGCAGTTCCTC.